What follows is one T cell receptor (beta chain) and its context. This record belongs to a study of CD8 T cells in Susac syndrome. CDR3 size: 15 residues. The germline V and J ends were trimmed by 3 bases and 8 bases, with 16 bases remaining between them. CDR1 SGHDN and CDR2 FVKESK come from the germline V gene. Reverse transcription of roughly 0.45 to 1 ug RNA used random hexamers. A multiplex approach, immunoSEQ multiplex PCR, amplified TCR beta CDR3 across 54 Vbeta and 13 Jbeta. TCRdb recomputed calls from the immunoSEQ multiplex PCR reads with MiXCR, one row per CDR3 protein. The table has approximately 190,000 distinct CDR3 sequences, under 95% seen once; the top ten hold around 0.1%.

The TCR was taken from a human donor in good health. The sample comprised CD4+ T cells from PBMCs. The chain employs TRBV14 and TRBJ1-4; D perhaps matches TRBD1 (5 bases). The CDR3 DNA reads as TGTGCCAGCAGCCAGACCACCGGAGGGGCAGAAAAACTGTTTTTT. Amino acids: CASSQTTGGAEKLFF. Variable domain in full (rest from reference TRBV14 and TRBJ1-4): EAGVTQFPSHSVIEKGQTVTLRCDPISGHDNLYWYRRVMGKEIKFLLHFVKESKQDESGMPNNRFLAERTGGTYSTLKVQPAELEDSGVYFCASSQTTGGAEKLFFGSGTQLSVL.